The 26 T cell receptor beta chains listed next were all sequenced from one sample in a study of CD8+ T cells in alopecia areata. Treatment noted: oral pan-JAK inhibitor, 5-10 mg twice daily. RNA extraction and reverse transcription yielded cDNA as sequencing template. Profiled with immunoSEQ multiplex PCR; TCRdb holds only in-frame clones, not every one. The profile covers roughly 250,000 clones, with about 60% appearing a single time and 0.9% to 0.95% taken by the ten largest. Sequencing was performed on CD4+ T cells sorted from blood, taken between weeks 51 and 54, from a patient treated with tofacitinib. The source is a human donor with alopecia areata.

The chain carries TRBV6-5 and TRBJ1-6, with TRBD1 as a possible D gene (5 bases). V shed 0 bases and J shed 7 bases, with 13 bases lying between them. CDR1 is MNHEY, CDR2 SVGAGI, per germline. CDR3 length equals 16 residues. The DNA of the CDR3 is TGTGCCAGCAGTTACTCCGGGGCGCCGGGAAATTCACCCCTCCACTTT. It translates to CASSYSGAPGNSPLHF.

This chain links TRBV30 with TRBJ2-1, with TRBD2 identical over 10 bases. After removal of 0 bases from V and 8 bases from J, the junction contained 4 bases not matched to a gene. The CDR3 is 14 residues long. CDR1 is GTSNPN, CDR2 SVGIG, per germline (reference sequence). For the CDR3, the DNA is TGTGCCTGGAGTGTGCTAGCGGGGGCCGATGAGCAGTTCTTC. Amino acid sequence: CAWSVLAGADEQFF. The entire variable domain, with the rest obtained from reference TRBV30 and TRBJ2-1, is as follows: SQTIHQWPATLVQPVGSPLSLECTVEGTSNPNLYWYRQAAGRGLQLLFYSVGIGQISSEVPQNLSASRPQDRQFILSSKKLLLSDSGFYLCAWSVLAGADEQFFGPGTRLTVL.

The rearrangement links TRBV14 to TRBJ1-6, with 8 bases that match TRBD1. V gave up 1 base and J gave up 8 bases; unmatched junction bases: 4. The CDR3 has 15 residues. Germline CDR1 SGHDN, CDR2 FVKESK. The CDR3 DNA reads TGTGCCAGCAGCCAAGTACAGGGGGTTTATTCACCCCTCCACTTT. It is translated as CASSQVQGVYSPLHF.

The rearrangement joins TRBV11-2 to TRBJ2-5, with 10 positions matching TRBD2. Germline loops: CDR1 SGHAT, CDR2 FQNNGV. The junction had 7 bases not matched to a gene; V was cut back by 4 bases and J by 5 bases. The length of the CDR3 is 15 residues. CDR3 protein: CASSSSGGAWETQYF. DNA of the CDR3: TGTGCCAGCAGCTCCAGCGGGGGGGCCTGGGAGACCCAGTACTTC.

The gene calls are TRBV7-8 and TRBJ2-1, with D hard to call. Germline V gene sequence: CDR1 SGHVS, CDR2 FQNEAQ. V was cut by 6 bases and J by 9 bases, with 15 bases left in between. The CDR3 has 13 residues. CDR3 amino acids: CASRLRLPSEQFF. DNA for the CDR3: TGTGCCAGCAGACTAAGACTCCCCTCTGAGCAGTTCTTC.

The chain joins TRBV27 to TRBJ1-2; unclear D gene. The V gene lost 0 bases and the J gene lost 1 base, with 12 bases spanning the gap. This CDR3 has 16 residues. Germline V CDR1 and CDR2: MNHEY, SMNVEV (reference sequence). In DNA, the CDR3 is TGTGCCAGCAGTTTATCGTTTCATCGAGATAACTATGGCTACACCTTC. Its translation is CASSLSFHRDNYGYTF.

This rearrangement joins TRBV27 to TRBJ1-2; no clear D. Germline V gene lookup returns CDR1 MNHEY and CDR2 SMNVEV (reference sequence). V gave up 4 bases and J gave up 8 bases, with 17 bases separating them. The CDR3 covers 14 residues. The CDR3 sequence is CASSSTGPPWGYTF. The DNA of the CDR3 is TGTGCCAGCAGTTCTACCGGGCCCCCGTGGGGCTACACCTTC.

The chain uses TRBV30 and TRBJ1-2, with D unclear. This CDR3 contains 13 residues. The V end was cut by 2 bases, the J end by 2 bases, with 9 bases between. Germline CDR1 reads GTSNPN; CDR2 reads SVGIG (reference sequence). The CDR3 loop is CAWSKNANYGYTF. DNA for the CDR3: TGTGCCTGGAGTAAGAACGCCAACTATGGCTACACCTTC.

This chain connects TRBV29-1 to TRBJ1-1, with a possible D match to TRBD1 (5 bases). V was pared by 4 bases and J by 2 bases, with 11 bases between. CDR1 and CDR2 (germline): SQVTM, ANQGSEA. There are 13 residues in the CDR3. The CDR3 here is CSVGGAPNTEAFF. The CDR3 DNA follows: TGCAGCGTTGGCGGGGCACCAAACACTGAAGCTTTCTTT.

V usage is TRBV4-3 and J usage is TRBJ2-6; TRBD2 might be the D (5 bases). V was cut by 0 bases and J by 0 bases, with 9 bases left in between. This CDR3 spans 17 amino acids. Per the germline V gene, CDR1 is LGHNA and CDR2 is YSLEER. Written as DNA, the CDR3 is TGCGCCAGCAGCCAAGATCGGGGTTCCTCTGGGGCCAACGTCCTGACTTTC. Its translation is CASSQDRGSSGANVLTF.

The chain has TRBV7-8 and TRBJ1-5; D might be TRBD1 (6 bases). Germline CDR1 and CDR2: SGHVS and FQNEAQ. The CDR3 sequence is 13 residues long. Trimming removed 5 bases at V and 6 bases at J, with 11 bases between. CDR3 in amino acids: CASSTQGGQPQHF. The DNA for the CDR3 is TGTGCCAGCAGCACACAGGGCGGTCAGCCCCAGCATTTT.

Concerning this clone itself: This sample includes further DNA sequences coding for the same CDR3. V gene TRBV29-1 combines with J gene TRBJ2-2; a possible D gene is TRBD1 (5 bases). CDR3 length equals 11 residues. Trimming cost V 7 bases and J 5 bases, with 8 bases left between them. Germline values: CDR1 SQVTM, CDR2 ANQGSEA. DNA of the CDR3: TGCAGCGGGGGCGTAACCGGGGAGCTGTTTTTT. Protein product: CSGGVTGELFF.

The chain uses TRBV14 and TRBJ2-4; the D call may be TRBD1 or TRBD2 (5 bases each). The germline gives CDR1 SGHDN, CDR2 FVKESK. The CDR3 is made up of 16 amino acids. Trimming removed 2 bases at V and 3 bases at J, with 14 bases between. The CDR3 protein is CASSQKLGVGKNIQYF. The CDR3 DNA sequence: TGTGCCAGCAGCCAAAAACTGGGGGTAGGCAAAAACATTCAGTACTTC.

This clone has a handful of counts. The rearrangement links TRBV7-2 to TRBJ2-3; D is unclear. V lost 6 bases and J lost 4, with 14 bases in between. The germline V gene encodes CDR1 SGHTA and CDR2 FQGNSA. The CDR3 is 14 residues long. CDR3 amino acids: CASSSYYGSDTQYF. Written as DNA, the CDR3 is TGTGCCAGCAGTTCATACTACGGTTCAGATACGCAGTATTTT.

The CDR3 here is CASSLPTGGQYF. The CDR3 nucleotides read TGTGCCAGCAGCTTACCAACAGGAGGGCAGTACTTC. The V and J genes are TRBV5-6 and TRBJ2-7, with D possibly called TRBD1 or TRBD2 (5 bases each). The V gene lost 2 bases and the J gene lost 9 bases, with 12 bases spanning the gap. CDR1 is SGHDT, CDR2 YYEEEE, per germline. The CDR3 has 12 residues.

The CDR3 region has the DNA TGTGCCAGCAGCTCCCGAAATGGGGCCAACGTCCTGACTTTC. Amino acid sequence: CASSSRNGANVLTF. This chain joins TRBV7-9 and TRBJ2-6; D gene uncertain. V was cut by 4 bases and J by 3 bases, with 7 bases left in between. The length of the CDR3 is 14 residues. CDR1 is SEHNR, CDR2 FQNEAQ, per germline (reference sequence).

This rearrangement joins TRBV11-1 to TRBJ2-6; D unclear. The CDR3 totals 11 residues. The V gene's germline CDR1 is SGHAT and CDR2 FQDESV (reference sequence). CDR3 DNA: TGTGTCCACTCTGGGGCCAACGTCCTGACTTTC. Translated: CVHSGANVLTF.

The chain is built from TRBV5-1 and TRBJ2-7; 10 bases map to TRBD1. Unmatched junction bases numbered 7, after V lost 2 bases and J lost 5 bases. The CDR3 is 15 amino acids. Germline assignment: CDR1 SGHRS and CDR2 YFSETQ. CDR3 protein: CASSLRDRGRNEQYF. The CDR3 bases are TGCGCCAGCAGCTTACGGGACAGGGGCCGGAACGAGCAGTACTTC.

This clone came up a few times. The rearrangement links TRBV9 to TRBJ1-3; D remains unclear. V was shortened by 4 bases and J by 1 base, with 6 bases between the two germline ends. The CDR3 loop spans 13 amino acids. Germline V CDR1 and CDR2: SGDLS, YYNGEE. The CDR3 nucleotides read TGTGCCAGCAGCCCAACATCTGGAAACACCATATATTTT. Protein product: CASSPTSGNTIYF.

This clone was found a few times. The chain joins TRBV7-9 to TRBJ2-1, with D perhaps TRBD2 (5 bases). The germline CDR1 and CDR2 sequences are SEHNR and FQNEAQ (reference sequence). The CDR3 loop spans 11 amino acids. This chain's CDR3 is CVTDWNNEQFF. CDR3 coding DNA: TGTGTGACGGACTGGAACAATGAGCAGTTCTTC.

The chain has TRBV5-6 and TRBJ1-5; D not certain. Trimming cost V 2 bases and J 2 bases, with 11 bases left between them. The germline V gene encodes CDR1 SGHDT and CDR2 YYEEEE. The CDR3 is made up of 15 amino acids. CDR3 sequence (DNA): TGTGCCAGCAGCTTCCGTGGTTCCGGCAATCAGCCCCAGCATTTT. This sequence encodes CASSFRGSGNQPQHF.

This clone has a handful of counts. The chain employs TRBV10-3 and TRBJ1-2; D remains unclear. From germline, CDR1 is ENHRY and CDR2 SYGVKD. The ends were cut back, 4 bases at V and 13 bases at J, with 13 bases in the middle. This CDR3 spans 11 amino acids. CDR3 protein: CAISVNKECTF. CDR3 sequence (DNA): TGTGCCATCAGTGTAAACAAGGAGTGCACCTTC.

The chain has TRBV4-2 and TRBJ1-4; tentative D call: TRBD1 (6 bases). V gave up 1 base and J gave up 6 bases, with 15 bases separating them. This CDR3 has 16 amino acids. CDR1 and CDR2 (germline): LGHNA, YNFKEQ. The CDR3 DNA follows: TGTGCCAGCAGCCAAGGGAGGACAGTATCTGATGAAAAACTGTTTTTT. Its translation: CASSQGRTVSDEKLFF.

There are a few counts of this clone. The CDR3 DNA reads TGTGCCAGCCATGGGACAGACAAGCAGAGCTCCTATAATTCACCCCTCCACTTT. It specifies CASHGTDKQSSYNSPLHF. This sequence joins TRBV30 and TRBJ1-6, with 7 bases fitting TRBD1. The CDR3 loop spans 18 amino acids. The V segment lost 8 bases and the J segment 0 bases; nucleotides outside the gene matches: 16. Germline loops: CDR1 GTSNPN, CDR2 SVGIG (reference sequence).

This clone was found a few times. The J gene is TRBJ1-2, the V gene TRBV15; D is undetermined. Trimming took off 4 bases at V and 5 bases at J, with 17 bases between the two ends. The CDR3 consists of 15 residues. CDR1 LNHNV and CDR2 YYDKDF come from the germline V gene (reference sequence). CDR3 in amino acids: CATSTEGPIGYGYTF. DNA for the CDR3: TGTGCCACCAGCACCGAGGGTCCCATTGGTTATGGCTACACCTTC.

This CDR3 is CASSGGAIREQYF. The CDR3 nucleotides read TGTGCCAGCAGTGGCGGGGCCATCCGGGAGCAGTACTTC. The rearrangement uses TRBV6-5 and TRBJ2-7; D is perhaps TRBD2 (6 bases). The length of the CDR3 is 13 residues. V was trimmed by 5 bases and J by 7 bases, leaving 15 bases between them. Germline CDR1 reads MNHEY; CDR2 reads SVGAGI.